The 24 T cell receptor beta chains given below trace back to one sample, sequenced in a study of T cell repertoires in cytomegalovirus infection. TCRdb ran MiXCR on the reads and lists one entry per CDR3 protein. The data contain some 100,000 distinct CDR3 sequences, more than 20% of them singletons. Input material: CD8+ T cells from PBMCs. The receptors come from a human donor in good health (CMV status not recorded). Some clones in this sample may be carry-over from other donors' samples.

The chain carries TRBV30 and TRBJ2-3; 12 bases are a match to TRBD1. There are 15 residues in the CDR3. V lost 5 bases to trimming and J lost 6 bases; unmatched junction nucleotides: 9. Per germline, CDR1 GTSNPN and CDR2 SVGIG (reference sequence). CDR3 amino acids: CAWEWGTGGGDTQYF. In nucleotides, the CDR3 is TGTGCCTGGGAGTGGGGGACAGGGGGCGGGGATACGCAGTATTTT.

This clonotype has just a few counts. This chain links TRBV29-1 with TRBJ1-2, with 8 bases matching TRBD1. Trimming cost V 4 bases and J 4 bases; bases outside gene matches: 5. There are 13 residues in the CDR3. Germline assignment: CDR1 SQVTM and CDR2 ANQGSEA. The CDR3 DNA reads TGCAGCGTTGTGGACAGGGAGGCCTATGGCTACACCTTC. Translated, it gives CSVVDREAYGYTF.

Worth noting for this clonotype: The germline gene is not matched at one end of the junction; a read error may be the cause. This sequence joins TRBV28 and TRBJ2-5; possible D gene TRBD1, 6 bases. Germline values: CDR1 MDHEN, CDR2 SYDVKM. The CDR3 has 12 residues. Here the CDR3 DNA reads TGTTCCAGTAGGGGGACGGGAGAGACCCAGTACTTC. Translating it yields CSSRGTGETQYF.

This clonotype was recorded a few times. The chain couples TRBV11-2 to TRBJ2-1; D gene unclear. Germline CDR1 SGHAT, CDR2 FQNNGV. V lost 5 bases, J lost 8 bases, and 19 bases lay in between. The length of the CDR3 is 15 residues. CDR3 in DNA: TGTGCCAGCAGCCCCGCGATAGCCCAGGCCGATGAGCAGTTCTTC. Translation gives CASSPAIAQADEQFF.

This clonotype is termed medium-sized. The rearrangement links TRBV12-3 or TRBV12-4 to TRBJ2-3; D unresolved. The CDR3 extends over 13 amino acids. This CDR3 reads CAWSSAPTDTQYF. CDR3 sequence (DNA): TGTGCTTGGTCCTCCGCCCCGACAGATACGCAGTATTTT.

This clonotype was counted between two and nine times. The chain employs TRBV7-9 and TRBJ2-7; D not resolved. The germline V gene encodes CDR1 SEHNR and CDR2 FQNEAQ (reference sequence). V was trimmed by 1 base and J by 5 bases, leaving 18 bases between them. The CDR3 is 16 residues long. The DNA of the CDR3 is TGTGCCAGCAGCTTAGTCCTCGGCAGGTTTAGTGACGAGCAGTACTTC. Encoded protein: CASSLVLGRFSDEQYF.

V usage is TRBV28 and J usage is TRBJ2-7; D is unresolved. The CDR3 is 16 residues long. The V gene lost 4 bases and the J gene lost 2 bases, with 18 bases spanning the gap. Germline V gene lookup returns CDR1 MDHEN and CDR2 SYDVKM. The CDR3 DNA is TGTGCCAGCAGTTCCACCCGCTCGACGGATGCCTACGAGCAGTACTTC. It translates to CASSSTRSTDAYEQYF.

The CDR3 nucleotides read TGTGCCAGCAGTTCCCAGGATAGGACAGGCCCTAACTATGGCTACACCTTC. This gives the protein CASSSQDRTGPNYGYTF. The chain links TRBV6-2 or TRBV6-3 to TRBJ1-2; TRBD1 aligns across 7 bases. The CDR3 runs to 17 residues. V was pared by 4 bases and J by 0 bases, with 11 bases of the junction left unmatched. The V gene's germline CDR1 is MNHEY and CDR2 SVGEGT.

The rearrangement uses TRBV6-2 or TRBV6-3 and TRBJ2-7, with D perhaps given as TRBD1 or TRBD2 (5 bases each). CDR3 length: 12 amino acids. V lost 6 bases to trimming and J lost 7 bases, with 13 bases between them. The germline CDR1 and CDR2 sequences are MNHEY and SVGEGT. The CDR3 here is CASSRDGREQYF. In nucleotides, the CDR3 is TGTGCCAGCAGCCGGGACGGACGGGAGCAGTACTTC.

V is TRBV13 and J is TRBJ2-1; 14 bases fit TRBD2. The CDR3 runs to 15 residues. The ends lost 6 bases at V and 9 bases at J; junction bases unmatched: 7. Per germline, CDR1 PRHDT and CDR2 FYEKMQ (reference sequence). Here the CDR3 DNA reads TGTGCCAGCAGTCCAGGGACTAGCGGGAGTGTTGAGCAGTTCTTC. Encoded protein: CASSPGTSGSVEQFF.

The CDR3 spells CSVERGQGDKGNTIYF. CDR3 nucleotide sequence: TGCAGCGTTGAGAGGGGACAGGGAGATAAGGGAAACACCATATATTTT. The V gene is TRBV29-1, the J gene TRBJ1-3; 9 bases fit TRBD1. The CDR3 consists of 16 residues. Per the germline V gene, CDR1 is SQVTM and CDR2 is ANQGSEA. The V segment lost 3 bases and the J segment 4 bases; nucleotides outside the gene matches: 10.

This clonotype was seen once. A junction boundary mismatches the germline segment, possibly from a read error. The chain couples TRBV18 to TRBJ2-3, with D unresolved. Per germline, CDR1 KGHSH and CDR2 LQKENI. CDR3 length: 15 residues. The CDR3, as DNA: TGTGCCAGCTCCCCACCTGTCGCTAGCACAGATACGCAGTATTTT. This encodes CASSPPVASTDTQYF.

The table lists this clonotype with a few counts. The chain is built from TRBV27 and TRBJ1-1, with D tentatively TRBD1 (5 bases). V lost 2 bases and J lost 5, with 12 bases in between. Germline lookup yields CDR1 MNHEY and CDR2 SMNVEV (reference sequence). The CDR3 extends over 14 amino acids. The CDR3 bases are TGTGCCAGCAGTTTAGGGAGGGGAAGTACTGAAGCTTTCTTT. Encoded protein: CASSLGRGSTEAFF.

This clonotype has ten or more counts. The CDR3 protein is CASSYGGGGVQETQYF. CDR3 coding DNA: TGTGCCAGCAGTTACGGAGGCGGGGGGGTCCAAGAGACCCAGTACTTC. The chain has TRBV6-2 or TRBV6-3 and TRBJ2-5, with 9 positions matching TRBD2. The V gene end was trimmed by 2 bases and the J gene end by 1 base; junction bases not matched to a gene: 5. CDR1 is MNHEY and CDR2 is SVGEGT in the germline V gene. CDR3 length: 16 amino acids.

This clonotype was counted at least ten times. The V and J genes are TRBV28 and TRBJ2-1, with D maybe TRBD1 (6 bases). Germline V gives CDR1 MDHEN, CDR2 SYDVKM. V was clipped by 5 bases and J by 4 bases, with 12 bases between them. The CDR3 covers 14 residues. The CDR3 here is CASSMDRDYNEQFF. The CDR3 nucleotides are TGTGCCAGCAGTATGGACAGAGATTACAATGAGCAGTTCTTC. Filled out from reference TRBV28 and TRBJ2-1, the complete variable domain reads DVKVTQSSRYLVKRTGEKVFLECVQDMDHENMFWYRQDPGLGLRLIYFSYDVKMKEKGDIPEGYSVSREKKERFSLILESASTNQTSMYLCASSMDRDYNEQFFGPGTRLTVL.

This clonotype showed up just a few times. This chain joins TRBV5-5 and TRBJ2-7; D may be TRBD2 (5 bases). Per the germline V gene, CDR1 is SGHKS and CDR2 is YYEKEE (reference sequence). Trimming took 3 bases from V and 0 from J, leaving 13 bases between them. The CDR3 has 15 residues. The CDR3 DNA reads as TGTGCCAGCAGCTGGGCTTTTGGGAGCTCCTACGAGCAGTACTTC. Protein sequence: CASSWAFGSSYEQYF.

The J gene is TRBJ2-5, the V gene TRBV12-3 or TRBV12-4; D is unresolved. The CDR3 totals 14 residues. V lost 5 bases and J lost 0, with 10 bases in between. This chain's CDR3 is CASSARYHQETQYF. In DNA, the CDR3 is TGTGCCAGCAGTGCTAGGTACCACCAAGAGACCCAGTACTTC.

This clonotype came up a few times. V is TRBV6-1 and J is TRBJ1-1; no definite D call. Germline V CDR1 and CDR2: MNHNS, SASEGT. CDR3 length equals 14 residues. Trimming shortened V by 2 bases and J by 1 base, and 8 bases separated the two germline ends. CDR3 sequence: CASSEMASNTEAFF. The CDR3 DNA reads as TGTGCCAGCAGTGAAATGGCCTCGAACACTGAAGCTTTCTTT.

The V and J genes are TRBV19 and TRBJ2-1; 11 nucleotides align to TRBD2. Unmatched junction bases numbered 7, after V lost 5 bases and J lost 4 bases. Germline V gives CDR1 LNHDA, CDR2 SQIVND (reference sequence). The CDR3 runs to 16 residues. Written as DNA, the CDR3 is TGTGCCAGTAGTTTCAGACTAGCGGGAACTTACAATGAGCAGTTCTTC. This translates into CASSFRLAGTYNEQFF.

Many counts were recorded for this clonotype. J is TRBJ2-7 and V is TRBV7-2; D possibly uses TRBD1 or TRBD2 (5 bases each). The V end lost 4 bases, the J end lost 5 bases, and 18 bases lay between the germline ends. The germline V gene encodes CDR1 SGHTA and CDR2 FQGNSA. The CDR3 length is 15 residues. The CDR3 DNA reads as TGTGCCAGCAGCTGGGACGGCACAACAGGAAACGAGCAGTACTTC. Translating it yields CASSWDGTTGNEQYF.

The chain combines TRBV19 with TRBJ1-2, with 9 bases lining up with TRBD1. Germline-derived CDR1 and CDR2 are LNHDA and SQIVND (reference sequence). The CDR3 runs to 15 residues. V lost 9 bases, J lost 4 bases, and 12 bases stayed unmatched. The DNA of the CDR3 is TGTGCCAGCGGACAGGGGTCCTCCCTCACCTATGGCTACACCTTC. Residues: CASGQGSSLTYGYTF. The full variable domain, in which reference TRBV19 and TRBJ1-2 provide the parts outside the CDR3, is DGGITQSPKYLFRKEGQNVTLSCEQNLNHDAMYWYRQDPGQGLRLIYYSQIVNDFQKGDIAEGYSVSREKKESFPLTVTSAQKNPTAFYLCASGQGSSLTYGYTFGSGTRLTVV.

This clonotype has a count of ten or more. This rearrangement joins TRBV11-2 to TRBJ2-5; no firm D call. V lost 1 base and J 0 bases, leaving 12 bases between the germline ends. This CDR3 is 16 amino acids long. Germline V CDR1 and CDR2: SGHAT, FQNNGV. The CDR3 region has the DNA TGTGCCAGCAGCTTAGTACGGACCACTAACCAAGAGACCCAGTACTTC. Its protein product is CASSLVRTTNQETQYF.

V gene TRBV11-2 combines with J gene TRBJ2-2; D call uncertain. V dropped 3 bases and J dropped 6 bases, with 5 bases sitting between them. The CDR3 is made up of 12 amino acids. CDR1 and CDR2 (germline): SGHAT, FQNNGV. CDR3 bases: TGTGCCAGCAGCTTTGGAGCCGGGGAGCTGTTTTTT. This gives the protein CASSFGAGELFF.

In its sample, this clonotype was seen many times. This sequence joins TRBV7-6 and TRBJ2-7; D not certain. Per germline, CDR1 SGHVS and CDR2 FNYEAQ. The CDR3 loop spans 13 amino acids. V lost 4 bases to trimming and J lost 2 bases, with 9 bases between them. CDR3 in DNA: TGTGCCAGCAGCTCGGACGCGACCTACGAGCAGTACTTC. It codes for CASSSDATYEQYF. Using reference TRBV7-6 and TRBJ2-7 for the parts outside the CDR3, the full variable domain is GAGVSQSPRYKVTKRGQDVALRCDPISGHVSLYWYRQALGQGPEFLTYFNYEAQQDKSGLPNDRFSAERPEGSISTLTIQRTEQRDSAMYRCASSSDATYEQYFGPGTRLTVT.